Below are 20 T cell receptor beta chains sequenced from a single sample in a study of T-cell reconstitution after alpha-beta-depleted transplantation in children. Preparation of the TCRbeta library used unique molecular identifiers. TCRdb re-called the PCR reads through MiXCR, storing one row per CDR3 protein. The data contain 7,000 to 9,500 distinct CDR3 sequences, roughly 18% of them singletons. The starting material was PBMCs, mostly from graft donor cells, obtained 60 days after TCRalphabeta/CD19-depleted stem cell transplant. The receptors shown here come from a girl under three years old who had a stem cell transplant for combined immunodeficiency, so the T cells may come from the graft donor.

This clonotype is termed medium-sized. The rearrangement uses TRBV20-1 and TRBJ2-7; 7 positions agree with TRBD2. The germline CDR1 and CDR2 sequences are DFQATT and SNEGSKA (reference sequence). With 6 bases clipped from V and 5 bases from J, the junction kept 10 bases outside the gene matches. The CDR3 has 13 residues. The CDR3 nucleotides read TGCAGTGCAAAAGGGACTATAGCTGACGAGCAGTACTTC. As protein: CSAKGTIADEQYF.

V is TRBV5-5 and J is TRBJ2-5; either TRBD1 or TRBD2 may fit D (5 bases each). The CDR3 is 15 residues long. Germline CDR1 SGHKS, CDR2 YYEKEE (reference sequence). V was shortened by 1 base and J by 1 base, with 11 bases between the two germline ends. The DNA of the CDR3 is TGTGCCAGCAGCTTGCTTCCGGGGCTCCAAGAGACCCAGTACTTC. It encodes CASSLLPGLQETQYF.

The chain uses TRBV10-3 and TRBJ1-1; D is ambiguous. V shed 4 bases and J shed 0 bases, with 18 bases lying between them. Germline V gene data show CDR1 as ENHRY and CDR2 as SYGVKD. This CDR3 comprises 17 residues. Written as DNA, the CDR3 is TGTGCCATCAGTGCGATGCCCCTAGAAGATATGAACACTGAAGCTTTCTTT. This translates into CAISAMPLEDMNTEAFF.

This clonotype was counted ten times or more. Here the CDR3 DNA reads TGCAGTGCCCCCCAGACAGGGGCTGGAAACACCATATATTTT. Protein: CSAPQTGAGNTIYF. The chain carries TRBV20-1 and TRBJ1-3; 8 bases line up with TRBD1. The CDR3 contains 14 residues. Germline V CDR1 and CDR2: DFQATT, SNEGSKA (reference sequence). Unmatched junction bases numbered 6, after V lost 6 bases and J lost 2 bases.

The genes are TRBV4-1 and TRBJ2-1; TRBD2 might be the D (6 bases). Trimming pared 2 bases from V and 2 bases from J, leaving 16 bases between. Per germline, CDR1 MGHRA and CDR2 YSYEKL. This CDR3 has 17 residues. CDR3: CASSQMLAHTPYNEQFF. In nucleotides, the CDR3 is TGCGCCAGCAGCCAAATGCTAGCGCACACCCCCTACAATGAGCAGTTCTTC.

Ten or more counts support this clonotype. This chain connects TRBV9 to TRBJ2-3; TRBD1 is a possible D gene (6 bases). CDR1 and CDR2 from the germline V gene are SGDLS and YYNGEE. CDR3 length: 16 residues. Trimming removed 0 bases at V and 0 bases at J, with 11 bases between. The CDR3 DNA reads TGTGCCAGCAGCGTAGCTGGCAGGGGTAGCACAGATACGCAGTATTTT. This codes for CASSVAGRGSTDTQYF. The variable domain in full, completed from reference TRBV9 and TRBJ2-3, reads DSGVTQTPKHLITATGQRVTLRCSPRSGDLSVYWYQQSLDQGLQFLIQYYNGEERAKGNILERFSAQQFPDLHSELNLSSLELGDSALYFCASSVAGRGSTDTQYFGPGTRLTVL.

A remark on this clonotype: One base away lies a much larger clone, so this may be a sequencing read error. The genes are TRBV15 and TRBJ2-1; D is ambiguous. This CDR3 is 14 amino acids long. Germline CDR1 is LNHNV and CDR2 is YYDKDF (reference sequence). CDR3 nucleotides: TGTGCCACCAGCCCCGCCCTAGGTTACAATGATCAGTTCTTC. Amino acid sequence: CATSPALGYNDQFF.

The rearrangement uses TRBV5-1 and TRBJ2-7; the D gene is possibly TRBD1 (6 bases). Germline V CDR1 and CDR2: SGHRS, YFSETQ. The V gene lost 2 bases and the J gene lost 3 bases, with 21 bases spanning the gap. CDR3 length: 17 residues. The CDR3 protein is CASSFGLGRTVYYEQYF. DNA of the CDR3: TGCGCCAGCAGCTTCGGATTGGGACGGACAGTCTACTACGAGCAGTACTTC. Complete variable domain (other parts from reference TRBV5-1 and TRBJ2-7): KAGVTQTPRYLIKTRGQQVTLSCSPISGHRSVSWYQQTPGQGLQFLFEYFSETQRNKGNFPGRFSGRQFSNSRSEMNVSTLELGDSALYLCASSFGLGRTVYYEQYFGPGTRLTVT.

The chain recombines TRBV20-1 with TRBJ1-2; possible D gene TRBD1, 5 bases. Trimming stripped 6 bases from V and 2 bases from J, with 13 bases between. The CDR3 extends over 13 amino acids. CDR1 and CDR2 from the germline V gene are DFQATT and SNEGSKA (reference sequence). CDR3 region: CSALDSYNYGYTF. In DNA, the CDR3 is TGCAGTGCCCTCGACAGTTACAACTATGGCTACACCTTC.

This clonotype was recorded at least ten times. V gene TRBV20-1 combines with J gene TRBJ2-7, with D tentatively TRBD1 (6 bases). Trimming cost V 0 bases and J 3 bases, with 18 bases left between them. The CDR3 is 16 amino acids. Germline CDR1 reads DFQATT; CDR2 reads SNEGSKA (reference sequence). The CDR3 sequence: CSARDPQGSTNYEQYF. The CDR3 region has the DNA TGCAGTGCTAGAGATCCCCAGGGGTCGACCAACTACGAGCAGTACTTC.

This clonotype was picked up many times. The chain has TRBV20-1 and TRBJ2-1; 7 bases agree with TRBD2. The CDR3 length is 15 residues. V trimming: 1 base; J trimming: 6 bases; junction bases outside the gene matches: 9. In germline, CDR1 is DFQATT, CDR2 SNEGSKA (reference sequence). The chain's CDR3 is CSARGSLAVINEQFF. CDR3 nucleotide sequence: TGCAGTGCTAGAGGAAGTCTAGCGGTGATCAATGAGCAGTTCTTC.

This clonotype occurred many times. This chain joins TRBV5-1 and TRBJ1-2; D gene uncertain. The CDR3 runs to 14 residues. CDR1 and CDR2 (germline): SGHRS, YFSETQ. V lost 2 bases to trimming and J lost 2 bases, with 10 bases between them. CDR3 DNA sequence: TGCGCCAGCAGCTTTGGAGGAGGGAACTATGGCTACACCTTC. This gives the protein CASSFGGGNYGYTF.

This clonotype was found many times. V and J are TRBV11-2 and TRBJ2-7; D is unclear. The length of the CDR3 is 16 residues. With 1 base removed from V and 0 bases from J, the gap between germline ends came to 13 bases. CDR1 is SGHAT, CDR2 FQNNGV, per germline. The CDR3 bases are TGTGCCAGCAGCTTAGCCTGGGCAGTTAGCTCCTACGAGCAGTACTTC. It translates to CASSLAWAVSSYEQYF.

The sample holds a few counts of this clonotype. The genes are TRBV4-2 and TRBJ2-3; 7 bases align to TRBD2. Germline V lookup: CDR1 LGHNA, CDR2 YNFKEQ. This CDR3 region has 14 residues. With V trimmed by 4 bases and J by 3 bases, 4 bases remained unmatched. The CDR3 is CASSPGLKTDTQYF. DNA for the CDR3: TGTGCCAGCAGCCCGGGACTAAAGACAGATACGCAGTATTTT.

The chain is built from TRBV9 and TRBJ2-7; D unclear. Between the trimmed V and J ends, which lost 3 bases and 4 bases, there was a span of 14 bases. The CDR3 spans 14 residues. The germline CDR1 and CDR2 sequences are SGDLS and YYNGEE. The CDR3 reads CASSAYVGQYEQYF. CDR3 nucleotide sequence: TGTGCCAGCAGCGCCTATGTAGGGCAATACGAGCAGTACTTC.

This chain connects TRBV7-2 to TRBJ1-4, with a weak D call TRBD1 (6 bases). CDR1 is SGHTA, CDR2 FQGNSA, per germline. With 1 base removed from V and 11 bases from J, the gap between germline ends came to 17 bases. The CDR3 has 15 amino acids. The CDR3 DNA reads TGTGCCAGCAGCTTAGTAACAGGGACGAACGAGAAACTGTTTTTT. The encoded protein is CASSLVTGTNEKLFF.

Ten or more counts support this clonotype. The V and J genes are TRBV29-1 and TRBJ2-3, with D possibly being TRBD2 (6 bases). The CDR3 runs 11 residues. CDR1 and CDR2 (germline): SQVTM, ANQGSEA. Between the trimmed V and J ends, which lost 1 base and 9 bases, there was a span of 8 bases. CDR3 protein: CSVEVGRTQYF. DNA of the CDR3: TGCAGCGTTGAAGTCGGGAGAACGCAGTATTTT.

The rearrangement joins TRBV6-2 or TRBV6-3 to TRBJ2-7; D perhaps matches TRBD2 (5 bases). Germline assignment: CDR1 MNHEY and CDR2 SVGEGT. Trimming left V 7 bases short and J 12 bases short, with 16 bases between. The CDR3 covers 11 residues. The CDR3 coding sequence is TGTGCCAGCACCGCAGGAGGCGGACGGTACTTC. This gives the protein CASTAGGGRYF.

This clonotype was counted ten times or more. The V and J genes are TRBV6-2 or TRBV6-3 and TRBJ2-7, with D perhaps being TRBD1 or TRBD2 (5 bases each). Germline assignment: CDR1 MNHEY and CDR2 SVGEGT. The CDR3 loop spans 15 amino acids. V was trimmed by 5 bases and J by 0 bases, leaving 14 bases between them. The CDR3 is CASSVPGRASYEQYF. In DNA, the CDR3 is TGTGCCAGCAGTGTACCAGGGAGAGCCTCCTACGAGCAGTACTTC.

The V and J genes are TRBV11-2 and TRBJ2-3; 10 bases line up with TRBD2. The germline V gene has CDR1 SGHAT and CDR2 FQNNGV. CDR3 length equals 18 residues. V gave up 2 bases and J gave up 6 bases; unmatched junction bases: 14. CDR3 region: CASSLSRLLAGVWDTQYF. The CDR3, as DNA: TGTGCCAGCAGCTTATCCAGGCTCCTAGCGGGAGTTTGGGATACGCAGTATTTT.